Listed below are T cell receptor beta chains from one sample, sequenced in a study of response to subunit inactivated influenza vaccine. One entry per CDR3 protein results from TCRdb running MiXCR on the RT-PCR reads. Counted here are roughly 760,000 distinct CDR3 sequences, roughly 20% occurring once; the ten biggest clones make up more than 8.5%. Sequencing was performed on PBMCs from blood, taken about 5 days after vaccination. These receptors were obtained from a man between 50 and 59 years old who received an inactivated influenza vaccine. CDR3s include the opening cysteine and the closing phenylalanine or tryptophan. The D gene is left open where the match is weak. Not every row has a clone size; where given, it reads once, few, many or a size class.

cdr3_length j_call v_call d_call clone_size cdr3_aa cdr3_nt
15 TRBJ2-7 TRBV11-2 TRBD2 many CASSPGTSGFYEQYF TGTGCCAGCAGCCCCGGGACTAGCGGGTTCTACGAGCAGTACTTC
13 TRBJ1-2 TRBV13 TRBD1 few CASSLKTGSGYTF TGTGCCAGCAGCTTAAAGACAGGGAGCGGCTACACCTTC
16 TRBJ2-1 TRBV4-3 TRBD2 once CASSQGIGGAHNEQFF TGCGCCAGCAGCCAAGGGATCGGGGGGGCCCACAATGAGCAGTTCTTC
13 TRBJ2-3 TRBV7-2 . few CASSSGYSDTQYF TGTGCCAGCAGCTCGGGTTACTCAGATACGCAGTATTTT
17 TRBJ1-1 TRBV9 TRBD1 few CASSKSGTGGRWTEAFF TGTGCCAGCAGCAAGTCCGGGACAGGGGGCAGGTGGACTGAAGCTTTCTTT
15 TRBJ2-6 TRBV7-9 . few CASSSTDSGANVLTF TGTGCCAGCAGCTCGACAGACTCTGGGGCCAACGTCCTGACTTTC
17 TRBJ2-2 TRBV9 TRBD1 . CASSIQGQGFYPGELFF TGTGCCAGCAGCATACAGGGACAGGGATTTTATCCCGGGGAGCTGTTTTTT
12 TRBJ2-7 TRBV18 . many CASSPESYEQYF TGTGCCAGCAGCCCGGAATCTTACGAGCAGTACTTC
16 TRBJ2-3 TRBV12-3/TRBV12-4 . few CASTQEWSRLTDTQYF TGTGCCAGCACTCAAGAGTGGAGTCGGCTCACAGATACGCAGTATTTT
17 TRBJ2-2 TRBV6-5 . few CASSYSFRGLDTGELFF TGTGCCAGCAGTTACTCGTTTCGGGGGCTAGATACCGGGGAGCTGTTTTTT
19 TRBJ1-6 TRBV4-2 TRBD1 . CASSQDPGQASSYNSPLHF TGTGCCAGCAGCCAAGATCCGGGACAGGCAAGCTCCTATAATTCACCCCTCCACTTT
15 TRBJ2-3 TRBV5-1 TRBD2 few CASSLASRGTDTQYF TGCGCCAGCAGCTTGGCCTCGCGGGGGACAGATACGCAGTATTTT
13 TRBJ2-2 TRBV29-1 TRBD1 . CSVEQGASGELFF TGCAGCGTTGAACAGGGGGCGAGCGGGGAGCTGTTTTTT
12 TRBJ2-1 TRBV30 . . CAWSLPYNEQFF TGTGCCTGGAGTCTTCCCTACAATGAGCAGTTCTTC
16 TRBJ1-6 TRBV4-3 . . CASSLTQREANSPLHF TGCGCCAGCAGCCTGACCCAAAGGGAGGCAAATTCACCCCTCCACTTT
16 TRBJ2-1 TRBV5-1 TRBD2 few CASSPGLAGGLDEQFF TGCGCCAGCAGCCCGGGACTAGCGGGGGGGCTTGATGAGCAGTTCTTC
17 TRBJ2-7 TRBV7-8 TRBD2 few CASSLGWLAGGRYEQYF TGTGCCAGCAGCTTAGGGTGGCTAGCGGGAGGGAGGTACGAGCAGTACTTC
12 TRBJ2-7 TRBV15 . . CATSRDGDEQYF TGTGCCACCAGCAGAGATGGGGACGAGCAGTACTTC
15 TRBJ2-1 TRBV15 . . CATSRMGTFYNEQFF TGTGCCACCAGCAGGATGGGGACATTCTACAATGAGCAGTTCTTC
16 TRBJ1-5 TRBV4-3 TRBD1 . CASSQEWRNRGQPQHF TGCGCCAGCAGCCAAGAGTGGAGGAACAGGGGTCAGCCCCAGCATTTT
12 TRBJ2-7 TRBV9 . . CASSALMGEQYF TGTGCCAGCAGCGCACTCATGGGCGAGCAGTACTTC
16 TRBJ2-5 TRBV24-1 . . CATSDRQGSVLETQYF TGTGCCACCAGTGACCGCCAGGGTTCGGTCTTGGAGACCCAGTACTTC
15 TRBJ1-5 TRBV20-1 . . CSASSGGHSNQPQHF TGCAGTGCTAGTTCCGGGGGGCATAGCAATCAGCCCCAGCATTTT
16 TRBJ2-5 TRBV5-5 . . CASSQNLEMYQETQYF TGTGCCAGCAGCCAGAACTTAGAAATGTACCAAGAGACCCAGTACTTC
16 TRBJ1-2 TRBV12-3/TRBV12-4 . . CASSQNNVGVASGYTF TGTGCCAGCAGTCAAAACAATGTGGGGGTGGCTAGTGGCTACACCTTC
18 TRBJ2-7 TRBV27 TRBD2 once CASSSSGISGRFSYEQYF TGTGCCAGCAGTAGCTCGGGGATTAGCGGGAGGTTTTCCTACGAGCAGTACTTC
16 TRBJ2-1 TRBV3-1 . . CASSQEGKGFRDEQFF TGTGCCAGCAGCCAAGAGGGCAAGGGGTTTAGGGATGAGCAGTTCTTC
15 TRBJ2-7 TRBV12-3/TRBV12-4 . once CASSYDLGSSYEQYF TGTGCCAGCAGTTATGACCTTGGATCCTCATACGAGCAGTACTTC
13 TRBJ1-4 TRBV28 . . CASSGATNEKLFF TGTGCCAGCAGTGGAGCAACTAATGAAAAACTGTTTTTT
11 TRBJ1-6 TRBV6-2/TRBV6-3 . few CASSSQRVLHF TGTGCCAGCAGTTCGCAGCGCGTACTCCACTTT
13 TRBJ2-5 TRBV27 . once CASSFSAKETQYF TGTGCCAGCAGTTTCTCAGCAAAAGAGACCCAGTACTTC
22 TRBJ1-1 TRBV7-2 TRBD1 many CASSLALRLPWTGSGEDTEAFF TGTGCCAGCAGCTTAGCATTAAGACTTCCATGGACAGGCTCTGGGGAAGACACTGAAGCTTTCTTT
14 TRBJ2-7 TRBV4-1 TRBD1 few CASRDRGRGGEQYF TGCGCCAGCAGGGACAGGGGGCGTGGGGGGGAGCAGTACTTC
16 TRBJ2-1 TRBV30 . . CAWSVRRGLAYNEQFF TGTGCCTGGAGTGTACGTCGGGGGTTGGCCTACAATGAGCAGTTCTTC
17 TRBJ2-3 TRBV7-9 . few CASSAAGGTETTDTQYF TGTGCCAGCAGCGCAGCGGGCGGGACAGAGACCACAGATACGCAGTATTTT
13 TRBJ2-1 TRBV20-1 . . CSAVLADYNEQFF TGCAGTGCGGTCCTAGCAGATTACAATGAGCAGTTCTTC
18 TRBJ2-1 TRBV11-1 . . CASSSITSSELSYNEQFF TGTGCCAGCAGCTCTATTACCAGTTCGGAGCTTTCCTACAATGAGCAGTTCTTC
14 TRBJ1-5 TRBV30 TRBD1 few CAWSGTGGNQPQHF TGTGCCTGGAGTGGGACAGGGGGCAATCAGCCCCAGCATTTT
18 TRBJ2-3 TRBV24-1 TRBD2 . CATSEGALAGANTDTQYF TGTGCCACCAGCGAAGGGGCTCTAGCGGGGGCTAACACAGATACGCAGTATTTT
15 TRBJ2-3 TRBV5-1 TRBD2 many CASSPGGASTDTQYF TGCGCCAGCAGTCCGGGGGGTGCTAGCACAGATACGCAGTATTTT
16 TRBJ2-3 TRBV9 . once CASSVAQGSSTDTQYF TGTGCCAGCAGCGTAGCTCAGGGGAGTAGCACAGATACGCAGTATTTT
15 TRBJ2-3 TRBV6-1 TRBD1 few CASRERGQASGGQYF TGTGCCAGCAGGGAACGGGGACAGGCGAGTGGTGGGCAGTATTTT
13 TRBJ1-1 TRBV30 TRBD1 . CAWNRGVNTEAFF TGTGCCTGGAACAGGGGCGTGAACACTGAAGCTTTCTTT
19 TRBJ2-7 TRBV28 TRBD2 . CASSLDRGVTSGRMYEQYF TGTGCCAGCAGTTTAGACAGGGGGGTGACTAGCGGGAGAATGTACGAGCAGTACTTC
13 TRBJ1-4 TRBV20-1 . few CSAGGGINEKLFF TGCAGTGCTGGAGGGGGTATTAATGAAAAACTGTTTTTT
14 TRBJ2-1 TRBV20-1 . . CSAIILVSYNEQFF TGCAGTGCTATCATACTAGTTTCCTACAATGAGCAGTTCTTC
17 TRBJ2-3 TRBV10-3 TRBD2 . CATQGAGGLFSTDTQYF TGTGCCACCCAGGGAGCGGGGGGACTATTTAGCACAGATACGCAGTATTTT
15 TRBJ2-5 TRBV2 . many CASGSAGLHQETQYF TGTGCCAGCGGTTCTGCGGGACTCCACCAAGAGACCCAGTACTTC